The sequence of this TCR beta chain was determined in a study of cytomegalovirus exposure and HLA in healthy donors. Study-wide results and limits: One later analysis reportedly identified an Asian-associated ancestry cluster that showed fewer N-insertions than the approximately 710-donor mean. Most TCR beta V segments were productive about 87% or about 30% of the time in an earlier analysis. Several of the most significant clusters appeared linked to common viral pathogens, based on a later analysis.

Germline V gives CDR1 SNHLY, CDR2 FYNNEI. V lost 2 bases and J 2 bases, leaving 2 bases between the germline ends. The CDR3 extends over 12 amino acids. Note on this clone: Its antigen is unknown.

PCR was performed using 60 Vbeta and 13 Jbeta primers. The method was immunoSEQ multiplex PCR; TCRdb's version includes in-frame clones alone and lacks a portion of them. The sample includes some 150,000 clones, around 80% of them seen just once. The donors comprised healthy bone marrow donors. The sequenced sample consisted of PBMCs. The TCR sequence derives from a woman aged 25 to 39 in good health and CMV-seropositive. The V gene is TRBV2, the J gene TRBJ2-3, with D unclear. In DNA, the CDR3 is TGTGCCAGCAGTGAACTCACAGATACGCAGTATTTT. Protein product: CASSELTDTQYF.